This TCR beta chain was captured by sequencing in a study of CD8+CD57+ T cells in acquired aplastic anemia. Regarding the study as a whole: Patients and controls shared 25 to 30 CD8+ CDR3 sequences, highly expressed in patients.

TCR beta VDJ and CDR3 profiles were obtained from a genomic DNA template. TCRdb reprocessed the reads with MiXCR, giving one entry per CDR3 protein. The sample shows around 190,000 distinct CDR3 sequences, roughly 55% of them seen only once. This clonotype was observed a few times. Its antigen is not identified. Germline values: CDR1 MNHEY, CDR2 SMNVEV (reference sequence). The CDR3 totals 16 residues. With V trimmed by 1 base and J by 4 bases, 8 bases remained unmatched. The clonotype comes from a human donor in good health. This chain links TRBV27 with TRBJ2-3, with TRBD2 identical over 7 bases. Sequenced input: sorted CD4+, CD8+, or CD8+CD57+ T cells (not recorded which) from PBMCs. The CDR3, as DNA: TGTGCCAGCAGTTTATTAGTACTAGCGTCCCCAGATACGCAGTATTTT. Translating it yields CASSLLVLASPDTQYF.